The present entry profiles one T cell receptor beta chain with its context. Its antigen is undetermined. The data are from a study of cytomegalovirus exposure and HLA in healthy donors. Study as a whole: HLA-typed donors were the source of approximately 88 million unique TCRs, which an early data release held.

The PCR was carried out with 60 Vbeta primers and 13 Jbeta primers. Generated by immunoSEQ multiplex PCR, the TCRdb table keeps only in-frame clones and is missing some. The sample contains roughly 93,000 clones, approximately 72% of which appear only once. Findings of the study overall: When the data were analyzed later, several of the most significant clusters appeared to be linked to common viral pathogens. According to an earlier analysis, most TCR beta V segments yielded productive rearrangements about 90% or about 30% of the time. Researchers counted around 180 TCR beta chains as cytomegalovirus-associated.

The germline V and J ends were trimmed by 1 base and 1 base, with 9 bases remaining between them. The CDR3 length is 14 residues. Germline values: CDR1 SGHDT, CDR2 YYEEEE. The sequenced sample consisted of PBMCs. This chain connects TRBV5-6 to TRBJ2-7, with D maybe TRBD1 (6 bases). This clonotype was obtained from a young man in good health and CMV-seropositive. CDR3 residues: CASSLLQGSYEQYF. CDR3 in DNA: TGTGCCAGCAGCTTGCTCCAGGGGTCCTACGAGCAGTACTTC.